These 23 T cell receptor beta chains originate from one sample sequenced in a study of blood T cell repertoires in COVID-19 (dated by TCRdb to between 2020 and 2021). Library creation used the immunoSEQ multiplex PCR assay. TCRdb provides this immuneACCESS table in a form limited to in-frame rearrangements. Some clones are lacking; in checked studies, under half of them reflect an unresolved V gene, and why the rest are absent is not known. The sample has approximately 210,000 clones on record, 80% to 90% of them singletons. The biggest ten clones account for less than 8% of the sample. Sequencing was done on a sample of peripheral blood. All receptors come from a woman aged 45-65 years with active or convalescent COVID-19.

The chain couples TRBV5-1 to TRBJ2-7; TRBD2 matches at 14 bases. J lost 6 bases, V lost 1 base, and 6 bases had no gene match. This CDR3 has 16 residues. Per the germline V gene, CDR1 is SGHRS and CDR2 is YFSETQ. CDR3 sequence (DNA): TGCGCCAGCAGCTTGCCCTCCGGGACTAGCGGGAGCGAGCAGTACTTC. Residues: CASSLPSGTSGSEQYF.

This clone is a singleton in its sample. The chain joins TRBV3-1 (or the pseudogene TRBV3-2) to TRBJ1-2; 9 bases map to TRBD1. This CDR3 is built from 14 residues. The V segment lost 4 bases and the J segment 4 bases; nucleotides outside the gene matches: 4. From germline, CDR1 is LGHDT and CDR2 YNNKEL (reference sequence). This chain's CDR3 is CASSRKQGAYGYTF. The CDR3 DNA reads as TGTGCCAGCAGCCGCAAACAGGGGGCCTATGGCTACACCTTC.

The rearrangement links TRBV18 to TRBJ2-1, with 10 bases that match TRBD1. Germline loops: CDR1 KGHSH, CDR2 LQKENI. V shed 5 bases, J shed 7 bases, and the junction held 8 bases outside the gene matches. The CDR3 runs to 15 residues. The CDR3 nucleotides are TGTGCCAGCTCATTAGACAGGGGGCCTGGGAATGAGCAGTTCTTC. Protein: CASSLDRGPGNEQFF.

The chain links TRBV3-1 (or the pseudogene TRBV3-2) to TRBJ2-5, with 12 bases matching TRBD2. Germline V gene sequence: CDR1 LGHDT, CDR2 YNNKEL (reference sequence). V lost 3 bases and J lost 2; bases outside the gene matches: 4. The CDR3 extends over 16 amino acids. In nucleotides, the CDR3 is TGTGCCAGCAGCCAGTTTGGGACTAGCGGGCAAGAGACCCAGTACTTC. Translated: CASSQFGTSGQETQYF.

This chain links TRBV4-1 with TRBJ2-1; 10 nucleotides agree with TRBD2. The germline V gene has CDR1 MGHRA and CDR2 YSYEKL. The CDR3 covers 16 residues. V shed 1 base and J 9 bases; nucleotides not matched to a gene: 9. The CDR3 bases are TGCGCCAGCAGCCAAGTAGGGAGCGGGAGGGCCTTTGAGCAGTTCTTC. This encodes CASSQVGSGRAFEQFF.

Details on this clone: No conserved phenylalanine or tryptophan ends this CDR3, so it is likely a read error. No DNA is shown, since the ends of the CDR3 on it are uncertain; the CDR3 is the one TCRdb lists. The chain couples TRBV7-9 to TRBJ2-7; TRBD2 is the table's D call and was not checked against the DNA. Looked up from germline, CDR1 is SEHNR and CDR2 is FQNEAQ (reference sequence). The CDR3 is 12 amino acids in total, end residues counted. The CDR3: CASSLSRGLLIL.

This clone has just a few counts. V gene TRBV28 combines with J gene TRBJ1-2; maybe TRBD1 (6 bases). The V gene's germline CDR1 is MDHEN and CDR2 SYDVKM. V dropped 4 bases and J dropped 5 bases, with 20 bases sitting between them. CDR3 length: 16 amino acids. DNA of the CDR3: TGTGCCAGCAGTTCGGGTCTAGGGGGGGCTTTGTATGGCTACACCTTC. Residues: CASSSGLGGALYGYTF.

The CDR3: CSVSRGAQYF. In DNA, the CDR3 is TGCAGCGTCTCCCGGGGGGCGCAGTACTTC. The chain carries TRBV29-1 and TRBJ2-7, with D perhaps TRBD2 (7 bases). Trimming cost V 6 bases and J 9 bases, with 12 bases left between them. The CDR3 extends over 10 amino acids. The germline gives CDR1 SQVTM, CDR2 ANQGSEA.

The chain is built from TRBV20-1 and TRBJ1-4; D is possibly TRBD1 (5 bases). With 3 bases removed from V and 1 base from J, the gap between germline ends came to 9 bases. Germline values: CDR1 DFQATT, CDR2 SNEGSKA (reference sequence). CDR3 length: 14 amino acids. CDR3 DNA sequence: TGCAGTGCTAGTATGCAGGGAACTAATGAAAAACTGTTTTTT. Protein product: CSASMQGTNEKLFF.

V is TRBV29-1 and J is TRBJ2-6; TRBD1 matches 11 bases. This CDR3 is built from 16 residues. J gave up 1 base and V 7 bases, and 6 bases lay outside the gene matches. The germline V gene encodes CDR1 SQVTM and CDR2 ANQGSEA. The CDR3 region is CSAWTGGASGANVLTF. The CDR3 DNA sequence: TGCAGCGCCTGGACAGGGGGCGCGTCTGGGGCCAACGTCCTGACTTTC. The whole variable domain, filled in from reference TRBV29-1 and TRBJ2-6, reads SAVISQKPSRDICQRGTSLTIQCQVDSQVTMMFWYRQQPGQSLTLIATANQGSEATYESGFVIDKFPISRPNLTFSTLTVSNMSPEDSSIYLCSAWTGGASGANVLTFGAGSRLTVL.

The chain recombines TRBV27 with TRBJ2-7; TRBD2 agrees at 7 bases. The germline CDR1 and CDR2 sequences are MNHEY and SMNVEV (reference sequence). The V gene end was trimmed by 2 bases and the J gene end by 3 bases; junction bases not matched to a gene: 4. This CDR3 has 14 amino acids. The chain's CDR3 is CASSLERGRYEQYF. For the CDR3, the DNA is TGTGCCAGCAGTTTAGAGCGGGGCCGCTACGAGCAGTACTTC.

The chain uses TRBV5-6 and TRBJ1-2; D unclear. This CDR3 spans 15 amino acids. CDR1 is SGHDT and CDR2 is YYEEEE in the germline V gene. V lost 0 bases and J 0 bases, leaving 9 bases between the germline ends. The CDR3 DNA reads TGTGCCAGCAGCTTGGTTGGCGGAACTAACTATGGCTACACCTTC. Encoded protein: CASSLVGGTNYGYTF.

This sequence joins TRBV5-8 and TRBJ1-3; D ambiguous. The CDR3 has 14 amino acids. Germline values: CDR1 SGHTS, CDR2 YDEGEE. V was trimmed by 0 bases and J by 4 bases, leaving 8 bases between them. CDR3 sequence reads: CASSLAGKGNTIYF. The CDR3 region has the DNA TGTGCCAGCAGCTTGGCGGGGAAAGGAAACACCATATATTTT. The full variable domain, completed using reference TRBV5-8 and TRBJ1-3, is EAGVTQSPTHLIKTRGQQATLRCSPISGHTSVYWYQQALGLGLQFLLWYDEGEERNRGNFPPRFSGRQFPNYSSELNVNALELEDSALYLCASSLAGKGNTIYFGEGSWLTVV.

The table lists this clone with a few counts. The V call is TRBV18, the J call TRBJ1-1; D is perhaps TRBD1 (5 bases). The germline V gene encodes CDR1 KGHSH and CDR2 LQKENI. V was trimmed by 4 bases and J by 1 base, leaving 7 bases between them. The CDR3 has 13 amino acids. CDR3 nucleotide sequence: TGTGCCAGCTCACAGGGGTCGAACACTGAAGCTTTCTTT. Encoded protein: CASSQGSNTEAFF. Supplemented by reference TRBV18 and TRBJ1-1, the full variable domain reads NAGVMQNPRHLVRRRGQEARLRCSPMKGHSHVYWYRQLPEEGLKFMVYLQKENIIDESGMPKERFSAEFPKEGPSILRIQQVVRGDSAAYFCASSQGSNTEAFFGQGTRLTVV.

CDR3 DNA sequence: TGTGCCAGCAGTTCGACCGGGACAGGGTCGGGCTACACCTTC. Residues: CASSSTGTGSGYTF. This chain connects TRBV28 to TRBJ1-2, with 9 bases identical to TRBD1. V gave up 4 bases and J gave up 8 bases; unmatched junction bases: 8. Germline-derived CDR1 and CDR2 are MDHEN and SYDVKM. The CDR3 totals 14 residues.

The chain recombines TRBV2 with TRBJ1-2, with TRBD1 matching 7 bases. The CDR3 spans 13 residues. V lost 5 bases, J lost 4 bases, and 4 bases stayed unmatched. Germline CDR1 reads SNHLY; CDR2 reads FYNNEI. CDR3 protein: CASSLGQSYGYTF. CDR3 coding DNA: TGTGCCAGCAGTCTGGGACAGTCCTATGGCTACACCTTC.

This chain connects TRBV20-1 to TRBJ1-5; no clear D gene. The V end was cut by 4 bases, the J end by 0 bases, with 10 bases between. Germline CDR1 reads DFQATT; CDR2 reads SNEGSKA (reference sequence). This CDR3 comprises 14 residues. CDR3 DNA sequence: TGCAGTGCTAATGAACTATATAGCAATCAGCCCCAGCATTTT. It is translated as CSANELYSNQPQHF.

V is TRBV29-1 and J is TRBJ1-2; D gene uncertain. The CDR3 is 12 amino acids. From germline, CDR1 is SQVTM and CDR2 ANQGSEA. The germline V and J ends were trimmed by 5 bases and 7 bases, with 14 bases remaining between them. The chain's CDR3 is CSVRVGGLGYTF. The CDR3 coding sequence is TGCAGCGTTCGGGTGGGCGGGCTTGGCTACACCTTC.

The chain links TRBV29-1 to TRBJ2-2; D remains unclear. Deletions cut 7 bases from V and 7 bases from J, with 13 bases between. There are 12 residues in the CDR3. CDR1 SQVTM and CDR2 ANQGSEA come from the germline V gene. The CDR3 nucleotides read TGCAGCGCTCCGAAGGAGAACGGGGAGCTGTTTTTT. It translates to CSAPKENGELFF.

This chain uses TRBV9 with TRBJ1-5; TRBD1 is a possible D gene (5 bases). The CDR3 is made up of 14 amino acids. With 2 bases removed from V and 6 bases from J, the gap between germline ends came to 12 bases. Germline CDR1 and CDR2: SGDLS and YYNGEE. The CDR3 DNA follows: TGTGCCAGCAGCGTGGGGGGGGATTTTCAGCCCCAGCATTTT. Translated: CASSVGGDFQPQHF.

Remarks on this clone: Sequence at one end of the junction differs from germline and may be a read error. This rearrangement joins TRBV5-1 to TRBJ2-7; TRBD2 agrees at 9 bases. The CDR3 is 13 residues long. The germline V gene has CDR1 SGHRS and CDR2 YFSETQ. This CDR3 is CASSLGTSEPNHF. CDR3 nucleotide sequence: TGCGCCAGCAGCTTGGGGACTAGCGAGCCGAACCACTTC.

This chain connects TRBV6-5 to TRBJ1-3, with 9 bases aligning to TRBD1. Unmatched junction bases numbered 2, after V lost 6 bases and J lost 5 bases. There are 13 residues in the CDR3. From germline, CDR1 is MNHEY and CDR2 SVGAGI. CDR3 sequence: CASRGQGRNTIYF. CDR3 DNA: TGTGCCAGCAGGGGACAGGGAAGAAACACCATATATTTT.

This chain uses TRBV28 with TRBJ2-5, with 8 nucleotides matching TRBD2. CDR3 length: 13 residues. The V segment lost 8 bases and the J segment 5 bases; nucleotides outside the gene matches: 7. Germline V gives CDR1 MDHEN, CDR2 SYDVKM. The DNA for the CDR3 is TGTGCCAGCCCCCAGCGGGAGTCGGAGACCCAGTACTTC. Translation gives CASPQRESETQYF.